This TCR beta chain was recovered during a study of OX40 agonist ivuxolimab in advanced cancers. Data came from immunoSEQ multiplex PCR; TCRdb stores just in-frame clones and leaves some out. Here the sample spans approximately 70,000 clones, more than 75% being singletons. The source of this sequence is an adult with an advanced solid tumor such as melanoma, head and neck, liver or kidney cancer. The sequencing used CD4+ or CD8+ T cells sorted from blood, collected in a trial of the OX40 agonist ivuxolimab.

CDR3 in amino acids: CASSIDSNRNTGELFF. As DNA, the CDR3 is TGTGCCAGTAGTATAGATTCTAACAGGAACACCGGGGAGCTGTTTTTT. The gene calls are TRBV19 and TRBJ2-2; D is unclear. V lost 0 bases, J lost 1 base, and 9 bases lay in between. The germline gives CDR1 LNHDA, CDR2 SQIVND (reference sequence). The CDR3 contains 16 residues.